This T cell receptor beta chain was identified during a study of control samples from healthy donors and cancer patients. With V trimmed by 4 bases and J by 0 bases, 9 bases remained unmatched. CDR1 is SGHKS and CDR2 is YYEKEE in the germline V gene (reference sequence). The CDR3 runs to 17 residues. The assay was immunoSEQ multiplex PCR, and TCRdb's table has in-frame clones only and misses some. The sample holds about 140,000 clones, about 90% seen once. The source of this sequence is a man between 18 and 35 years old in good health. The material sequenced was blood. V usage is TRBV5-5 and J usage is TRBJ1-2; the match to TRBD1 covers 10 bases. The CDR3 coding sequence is TGTGCCAGCAGCCCGGGACAGGGGTTTTTAGCTAACTATGGCTACACCTTC. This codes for CASSPGQGFLANYGYTF.